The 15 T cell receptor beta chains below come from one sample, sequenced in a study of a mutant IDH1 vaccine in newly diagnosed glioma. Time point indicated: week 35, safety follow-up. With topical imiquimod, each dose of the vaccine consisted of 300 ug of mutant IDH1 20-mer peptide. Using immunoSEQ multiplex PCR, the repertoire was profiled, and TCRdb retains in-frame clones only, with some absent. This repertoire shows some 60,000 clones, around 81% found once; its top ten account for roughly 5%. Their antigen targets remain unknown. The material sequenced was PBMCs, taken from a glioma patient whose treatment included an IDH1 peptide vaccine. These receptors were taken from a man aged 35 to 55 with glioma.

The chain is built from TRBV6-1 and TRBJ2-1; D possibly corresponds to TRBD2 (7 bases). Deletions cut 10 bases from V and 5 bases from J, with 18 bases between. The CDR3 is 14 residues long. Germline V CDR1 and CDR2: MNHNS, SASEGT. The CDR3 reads CATTFGGADNEQFF. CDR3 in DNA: TGTGCCACCACCTTTGGGGGGGCAGACAATGAGCAGTTCTTC.

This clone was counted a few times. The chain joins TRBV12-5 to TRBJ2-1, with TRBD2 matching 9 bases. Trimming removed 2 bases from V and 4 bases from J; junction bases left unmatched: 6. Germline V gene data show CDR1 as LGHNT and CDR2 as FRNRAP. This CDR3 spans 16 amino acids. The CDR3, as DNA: TGTGCTAGTGGTTTGCCGCGGGGGGGCCGATACAATGAGCAGTTCTTC. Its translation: CASGLPRGGRYNEQFF.

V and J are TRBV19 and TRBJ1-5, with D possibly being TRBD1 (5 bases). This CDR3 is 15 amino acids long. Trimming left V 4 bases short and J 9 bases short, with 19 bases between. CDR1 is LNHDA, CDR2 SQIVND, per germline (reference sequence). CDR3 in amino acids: CASSSPGGGRRPQHF. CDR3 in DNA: TGTGCCAGTAGTAGCCCCGGCGGGGGTCGGAGGCCCCAGCATTTT.

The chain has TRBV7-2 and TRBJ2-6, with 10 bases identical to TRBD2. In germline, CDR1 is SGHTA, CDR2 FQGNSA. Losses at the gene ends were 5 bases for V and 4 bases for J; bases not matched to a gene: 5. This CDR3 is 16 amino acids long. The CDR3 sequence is CASSRAGLAGANVLTF. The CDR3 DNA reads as TGTGCCAGCAGCCGAGCGGGACTAGCGGGGGCCAACGTCCTGACTTTC.

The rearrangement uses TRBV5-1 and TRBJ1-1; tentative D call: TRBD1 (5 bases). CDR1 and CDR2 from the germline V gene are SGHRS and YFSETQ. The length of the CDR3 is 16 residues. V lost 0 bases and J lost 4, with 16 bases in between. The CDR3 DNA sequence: TGCGCCAGCAGCTTGGCGGGGGGGATCGGCGGCACTGAAGCTTTCTTT. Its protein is CASSLAGGIGGTEAFF.

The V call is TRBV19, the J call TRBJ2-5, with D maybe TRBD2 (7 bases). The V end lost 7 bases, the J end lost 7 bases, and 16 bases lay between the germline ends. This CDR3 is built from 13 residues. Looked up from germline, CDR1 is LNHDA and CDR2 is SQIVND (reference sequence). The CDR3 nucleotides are TGTGCCAGTAACGGGGGGCAATTTGGGACCCAGTACTTC. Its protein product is CASNGGQFGTQYF.

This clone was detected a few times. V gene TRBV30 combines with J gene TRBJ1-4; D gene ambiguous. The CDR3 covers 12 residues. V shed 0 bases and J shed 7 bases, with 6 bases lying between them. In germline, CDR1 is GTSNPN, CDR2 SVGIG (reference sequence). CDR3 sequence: CAWSVRAEKLFF. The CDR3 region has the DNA TGTGCCTGGAGTGTAAGAGCTGAAAAACTGTTTTTT.

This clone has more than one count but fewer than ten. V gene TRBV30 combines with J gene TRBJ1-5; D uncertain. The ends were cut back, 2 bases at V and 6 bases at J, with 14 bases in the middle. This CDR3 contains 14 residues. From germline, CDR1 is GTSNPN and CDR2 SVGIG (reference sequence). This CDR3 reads CAWSLGSRSQPQHF. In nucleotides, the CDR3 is TGTGCCTGGAGTTTGGGTAGTCGGAGTCAGCCCCAGCATTTT. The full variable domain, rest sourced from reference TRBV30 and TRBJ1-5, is SQTIHQWPATLVQPVGSPLSLECTVEGTSNPNLYWYRQAAGRGLQLLFYSVGIGQISSEVPQNLSASRPQDRQFILSSKKLLLSDSGFYLCAWSLGSRSQPQHFGDGTRLSIL.

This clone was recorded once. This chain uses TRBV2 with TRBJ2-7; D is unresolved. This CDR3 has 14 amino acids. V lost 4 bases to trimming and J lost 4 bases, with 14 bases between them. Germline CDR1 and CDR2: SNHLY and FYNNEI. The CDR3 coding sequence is TGTGCCAGCAGTGTCCCGCACCCCCCATACGAGCAGTACTTC. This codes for CASSVPHPPYEQYF. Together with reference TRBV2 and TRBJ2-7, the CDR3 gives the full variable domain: EPEVTQTPSHQVTQMGQEVILRCVPISNHLYFYWYRQILGQKVEFLVSFYNNEISEKSEIFDDQFSVERPDGSNFTLKIRSTKLEDSAMYFCASSVPHPPYEQYFGPGTRLTVT.

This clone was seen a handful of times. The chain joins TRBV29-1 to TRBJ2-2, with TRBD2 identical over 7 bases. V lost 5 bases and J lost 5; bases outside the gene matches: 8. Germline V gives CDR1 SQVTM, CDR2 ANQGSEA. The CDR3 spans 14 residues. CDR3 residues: CSVRWEGFTGELFF. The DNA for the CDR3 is TGCAGCGTTAGGTGGGAGGGCTTTACCGGGGAGCTGTTTTTT.

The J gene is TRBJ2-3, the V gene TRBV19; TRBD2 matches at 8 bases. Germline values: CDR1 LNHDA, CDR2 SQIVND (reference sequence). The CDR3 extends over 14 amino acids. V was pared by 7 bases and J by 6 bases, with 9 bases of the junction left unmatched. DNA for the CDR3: TGTGCCAGTACCCTCAGCGGGAGTGGGGATACGCAGTATTTT. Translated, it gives CASTLSGSGDTQYF.

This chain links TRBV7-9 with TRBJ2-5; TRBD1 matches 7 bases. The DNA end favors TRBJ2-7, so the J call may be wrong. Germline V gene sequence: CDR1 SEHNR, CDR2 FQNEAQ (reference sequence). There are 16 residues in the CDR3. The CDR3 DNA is TGTGCCAGCAGCCACAGAACAGGGGTCGGATCCTACGAGCAGTACTTC. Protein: CASSHRTGVGSYEQYF.

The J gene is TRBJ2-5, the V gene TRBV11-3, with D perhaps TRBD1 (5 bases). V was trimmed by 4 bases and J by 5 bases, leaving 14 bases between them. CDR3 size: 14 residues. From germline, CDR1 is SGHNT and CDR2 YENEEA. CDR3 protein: CASSSSRGRETQYF. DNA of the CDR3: TGTGCCAGCAGCTCATCAAGGGGCCGGGAGACCCAGTACTTC.

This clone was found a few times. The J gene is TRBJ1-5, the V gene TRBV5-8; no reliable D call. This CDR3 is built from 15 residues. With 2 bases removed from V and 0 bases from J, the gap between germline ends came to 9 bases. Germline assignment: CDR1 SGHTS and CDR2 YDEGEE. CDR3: CASSFAAYSNQPQHF. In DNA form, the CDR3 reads TGTGCCAGCAGCTTCGCAGCTTATAGCAATCAGCCCCAGCATTTT. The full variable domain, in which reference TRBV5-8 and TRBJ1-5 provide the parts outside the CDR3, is EAGVTQSPTHLIKTRGQQATLRCSPISGHTSVYWYQQALGLGLQFLLWYDEGEERNRGNFPPRFSGRQFPNYSSELNVNALELEDSALYLCASSFAAYSNQPQHFGDGTRLSIL.

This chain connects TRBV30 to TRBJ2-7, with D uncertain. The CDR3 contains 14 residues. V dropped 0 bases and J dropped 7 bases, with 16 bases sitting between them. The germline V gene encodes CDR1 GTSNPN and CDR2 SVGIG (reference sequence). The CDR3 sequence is CAWSVPWGGWEQYF. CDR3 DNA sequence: TGTGCCTGGAGTGTACCGTGGGGTGGGTGGGAGCAGTACTTC.